Sequencing of this TCR beta chain was carried out in a study of cytomegalovirus exposure and HLA in healthy donors. It was with 60 Vbeta and 13 Jbeta primers that the PCR ran. Some clones are missing from TCRdb's copy, which holds only in-frame ones; the method was immunoSEQ multiplex PCR. The profile covers roughly 110,000 clones, with about 80% appearing a single time and less than 3% taken by the ten largest. The CDR3 totals 13 residues. Germline loops: CDR1 SGHDT, CDR2 YYEEEE. V lost 0 bases, J lost 3 bases, and 4 bases lay in between. Sequenced input: PBMCs. The TCR sequence derives from a female donor in good health and CMV-seronegative. The chain couples TRBV5-6 to TRBJ1-3, with D hard to call. The CDR3 spells CASSLASGNTIYF. The CDR3 DNA reads as TGTGCCAGCAGCTTGGCCAGTGGAAACACCATATATTTT.